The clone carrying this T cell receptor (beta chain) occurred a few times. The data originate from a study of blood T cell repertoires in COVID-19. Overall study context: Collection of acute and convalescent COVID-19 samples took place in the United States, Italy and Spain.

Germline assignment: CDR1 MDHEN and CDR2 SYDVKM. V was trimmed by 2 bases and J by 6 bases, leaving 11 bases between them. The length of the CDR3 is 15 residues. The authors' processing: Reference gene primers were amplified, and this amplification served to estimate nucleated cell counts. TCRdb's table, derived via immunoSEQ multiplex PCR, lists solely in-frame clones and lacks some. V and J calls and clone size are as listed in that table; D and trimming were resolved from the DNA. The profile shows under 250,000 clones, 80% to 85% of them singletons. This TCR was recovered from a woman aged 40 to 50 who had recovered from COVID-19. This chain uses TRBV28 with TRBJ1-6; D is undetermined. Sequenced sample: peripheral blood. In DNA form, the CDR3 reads TGTGCCAGCAGTTTAAAACAGAGTCTTAATTCACCCCTCCACTTT. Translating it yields CASSLKQSLNSPLHF.